One sample yielded the 2 T cell receptor beta chains listed below, sequenced in a study of shared clonotypes between healthy human individuals. The protocol was immunoSEQ multiplex PCR, while the TCRdb copy is restricted to in-frame clones and leaves out a portion. The repertoire has roughly 520,000 clones, roughly 95% of them found once; the top ten carry about 0.06%. The sequenced sample consisted of naive CD4+ T cells sorted from blood. Subset meaning: CD45RA+ positively selected. The source is a woman in her twenties or thirties in good health.

The chain carries TRBV6-6 and TRBJ1-5; TRBD1 agrees at 8 bases. From germline, CDR1 is MNHNY and CDR2 SVGAGI (reference sequence). Trimming took 6 bases from V and 7 from J; bases not matched to a gene: 8. This CDR3 has 14 residues. This chain's CDR3 is CASSPRGRGQPQHF. DNA for the CDR3: TGTGCCAGCAGCCCCAGGGGGCGCGGCCAGCCCCAGCATTTT.

The rearrangement links TRBV28 to TRBJ1-5; 7 bases match TRBD1. Germline V gives CDR1 MDHEN, CDR2 SYDVKM. This CDR3 region has 14 residues. The V gene end was trimmed by 4 bases and the J gene end by 4 bases; junction bases not matched to a gene: 4. CDR3 coding DNA: TGTGCCAGCAGTTCGGGACAGAGTAATCAGCCCCAGCATTTT. It translates to CASSSGQSNQPQHF.